A single sample gave rise to the 17 T cell receptor beta chains below, sequenced in a study of response to subunit inactivated influenza vaccine. MiXCR, applied by TCRdb to the RT-PCR reads, yields one record per CDR3 protein. The sample carries about 800,000 distinct CDR3 sequences, about 20% recorded once. The sequencing here drew on PBMCs from blood, taken 4 to 6 days after vaccination. The receptors stem from a man aged 45-65 years who received an inactivated influenza vaccine.

DNA for the CDR3: TGCAGTGCTAGGCCCATTCTAAGCTCCTACGAGCAGTACTTC. Residues: CSARPILSSYEQYF. This chain connects TRBV20-1 to TRBJ2-7, with D uncertain. The CDR3 contains 14 residues. V lost 3 bases and J lost 0, with 12 bases in between. Germline V gene sequence: CDR1 DFQATT, CDR2 SNEGSKA (reference sequence).

This clonotype was picked up a small number of times. The V gene is TRBV12-3 or TRBV12-4, the J gene TRBJ1-1; possibly TRBD1 for D (6 bases). V lost 10 bases and J lost 1, with 16 bases in between. The CDR3 covers 14 residues. CDR3: CATERGAENTEAFF. DNA of the CDR3: TGTGCCACCGAGCGGGGGGCCGAGAACACTGAAGCTTTCTTT.

The V call is TRBV4-2, the J call TRBJ2-1; TRBD2 matches at 13 bases. Germline loops: CDR1 LGHNA, CDR2 YNFKEQ. Trimming cost V 1 base and J 0 bases; bases outside gene matches: 9. The CDR3 has 20 amino acids. The CDR3: CASSQVQLAGGRSSYNEQFF. Written as DNA, the CDR3 is TGTGCCAGCAGCCAAGTCCAACTAGCGGGGGGGCGGAGCTCCTACAATGAGCAGTTCTTC.

The sample holds many counts of this clonotype. The chain has TRBV10-3 and TRBJ2-1; 7 bases match TRBD1. Unmatched junction bases numbered 3, after V lost 5 bases and J lost 2 bases. This CDR3 is built from 14 residues. CDR1 and CDR2 from the germline V gene are ENHRY and SYGVKD. CDR3 amino acids: CAISRQGAYNEQFF. The CDR3 nucleotides are TGTGCCATCAGTAGACAGGGCGCCTACAATGAGCAGTTCTTC.

The J gene is TRBJ2-4, the V gene TRBV15; perhaps TRBD2 as D (5 bases). The germline V and J ends were trimmed by 5 bases and 2 bases, with 16 bases remaining between them. This CDR3 comprises 16 residues. Germline lookup yields CDR1 LNHNV and CDR2 YYDKDF (reference sequence). CDR3 DNA sequence: TGTGCCACCAGCGGAATTGCGGGCCAGACCAAAAACATTCAGTACTTC. Translating gives CATSGIAGQTKNIQYF.

The CDR3 DNA follows: TGTGCCAGCAGTTTGGGGGGACAGCCCACTGAAGCTTTCTTT. The encoded protein is CASSLGGQPTEAFF. This chain uses TRBV27 with TRBJ1-1, with 7 nucleotides matching TRBD1. CDR1 is MNHEY, CDR2 SMNVEV, per germline (reference sequence). The CDR3 consists of 14 residues. Trimming cost V 3 bases and J 4 bases; bases outside gene matches: 5.

The V and J genes are TRBV10-3 and TRBJ2-2; the D gene is possibly TRBD2 (6 bases). Trimming stripped 4 bases from V and 2 bases from J, with 8 bases between. CDR3 length equals 14 residues. CDR1 ENHRY and CDR2 SYGVKD come from the germline V gene. Written as DNA, the CDR3 is TGTGCCATCAGTGGGCGGGGAAACACCGGGGAGCTGTTTTTT. The encoded protein is CAISGRGNTGELFF.

V usage is TRBV5-1 and J usage is TRBJ2-5, with 9 bases aligning to TRBD1. The CDR3 totals 16 residues. Germline V gene data show CDR1 as SGHRS and CDR2 as YFSETQ. V lost 0 bases to trimming and J lost 3 bases; unmatched junction nucleotides: 6. The DNA for the CDR3 is TGCGCCAGCAGCTTGGGGCCGGGACAGGGAAAAGAGACCCAGTACTTC. This translates into CASSLGPGQGKETQYF. The entire variable domain, with the rest obtained from reference TRBV5-1 and TRBJ2-5, is as follows: KAGVTQTPRYLIKTRGQQVTLSCSPISGHRSVSWYQQTPGQGLQFLFEYFSETQRNKGNFPGRFSGRQFSNSRSEMNVSTLELGDSALYLCASSLGPGQGKETQYFGPGTRLLVL.

This clonotype was counted only a few times. The chain links TRBV6-1 to TRBJ2-7; 8 bases map to TRBD2. V dropped 8 bases and J dropped 1; count of bases not matched to a gene: 7. Germline-derived CDR1 and CDR2 are MNHNS and SASEGT. CDR3 size: 14 residues. The CDR3 region is CASVPAGASYEQYF. DNA of the CDR3: TGTGCCAGCGTACCAGCGGGAGCTTCCTACGAGCAGTACTTC.

The chain combines TRBV12-3 or TRBV12-4 with TRBJ2-3, with a tentative D call TRBD1 (6 bases). CDR3 size: 14 residues. Trimming pared 8 bases from V and 0 bases from J, leaving 12 bases between. The CDR3 sequence is CASADSFSTDTQYF. In DNA, the CDR3 is TGTGCCAGCGCGGACAGCTTTAGCACAGATACGCAGTATTTT.

The chain joins TRBV11-3 to TRBJ2-1, with no clear D. Trimming removed 0 bases from V and 9 bases from J, with 9 bases in between. CDR3 length: 13 residues. Germline V lookup: CDR1 SGHNT, CDR2 YENEEA. In DNA form, the CDR3 reads TGTGCCAGCAGCTTAGATCTTGGTGGTGAGCAGTTCTTC. It is translated as CASSLDLGGEQFF. The variable domain in full, with the rest retrieved from reference TRBV11-3 and TRBJ2-1, is EAGVVQSPRYKIIEKKQPVAFWCNPISGHNTLYWYLQNLGQGPELLIRYENEEAVDDSQLPKDRFSAERLKGVDSTLKIQPAELGDSAVYLCASSLDLGGEQFFGPGTRLTVL.

The sample holds many counts of this clonotype. The CDR3 is CASSREGGRRDTQYF. The CDR3 bases are TGTGCCAGCAGCCGAGAGGGAGGGCGGAGAGATACGCAGTATTTT. This chain uses TRBV4-2 with TRBJ2-3; the match to TRBD2 covers 7 bases. From germline, CDR1 is LGHNA and CDR2 YNFKEQ. The CDR3 extends over 15 amino acids. V was clipped by 4 bases and J by 5 bases; unmatched bases: 9.

In its sample, this clonotype was seen a few times. The CDR3 sequence: CSVKRSPYYNEQFF. For the CDR3, the DNA is TGCAGCGTGAAAAGGTCCCCGTATTACAATGAGCAGTTCTTC. The chain combines TRBV29-1 with TRBJ2-1; no definite D call. The CDR3 is 14 amino acids. Trimming shortened V by 6 bases and J by 4 bases, and 16 bases separated the two germline ends. Germline assignment: CDR1 SQVTM and CDR2 ANQGSEA.

This clonotype came up many times. A read error may produce the germline difference seen at one junction end. The rearrangement links TRBV6-5 to TRBJ2-1, with unresolved D. CDR1 is MNHEY and CDR2 is SVGAGI in the germline V gene. The CDR3 runs 11 residues. The CDR3 DNA follows: TGTGCCAGCAGCTCCTTCAATGAGCAGTTCTTC. This gives the protein CASSSFNEQFF.

This rearrangement joins TRBV11-3 to TRBJ2-1, with 7 bases matching TRBD2. The CDR3 is 15 residues long. The V gene end was trimmed by 1 base and the J gene end by 7 bases; junction bases not matched to a gene: 7. Germline assignment: CDR1 SGHNT and CDR2 YENEEA. CDR3 residues: CASSLGSGRNNEQFF. The CDR3 nucleotides read TGTGCCAGCAGCTTAGGATCCGGGAGGAATAATGAGCAGTTCTTC.

This clonotype has a handful of counts. This chain connects TRBV7-9 to TRBJ2-5; 10 bases fit TRBD2. The CDR3 contains 14 residues. Looked up from germline, CDR1 is SEHNR and CDR2 is FQNEAQ (reference sequence). Losses at the gene ends were 7 bases for V and 3 bases for J; bases not matched to a gene: 5. The CDR3 bases are TGTGCCAGCATGGCTAGCGGGAGAAAAGAGACCCAGTACTTC. It specifies CASMASGRKETQYF.

A few counts support this clonotype. The genes are TRBV7-2 and TRBJ2-2; tentatively, D is TRBD2 (5 bases). This CDR3 spans 13 amino acids. V shed 7 bases and J shed 2 bases, with 8 bases lying between them. Germline V gene lookup returns CDR1 SGHTA and CDR2 FQGNSA. CDR3 nucleotide sequence: TGTGCCAGCAAACGGGGAAACACCGGGGAGCTGTTTTTT. It specifies CASKRGNTGELFF. Drawing the rest from reference TRBV7-2 and TRBJ2-2, the complete variable domain is GAGVSQSPSNKVTEKGKDVELRCDPISGHTALYWYRQSLGQGLEFLIYFQGNSAPDKSGLPSDRFSAERTGGSVSTLTIQRTQQEDSAVYLCASKRGNTGELFFGEGSRLTVL.